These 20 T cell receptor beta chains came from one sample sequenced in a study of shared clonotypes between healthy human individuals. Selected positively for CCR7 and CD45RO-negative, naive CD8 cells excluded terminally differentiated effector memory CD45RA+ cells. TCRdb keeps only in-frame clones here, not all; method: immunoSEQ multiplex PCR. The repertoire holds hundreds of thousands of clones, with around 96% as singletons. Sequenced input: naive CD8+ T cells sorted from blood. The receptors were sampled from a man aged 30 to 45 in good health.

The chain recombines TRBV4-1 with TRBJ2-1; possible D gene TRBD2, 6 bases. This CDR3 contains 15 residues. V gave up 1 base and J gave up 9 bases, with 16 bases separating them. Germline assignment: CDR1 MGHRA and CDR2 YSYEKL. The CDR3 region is CASSQGTKITGEQFF. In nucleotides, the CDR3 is TGCGCCAGCAGCCAAGGGACTAAAATCACTGGTGAGCAGTTCTTC.

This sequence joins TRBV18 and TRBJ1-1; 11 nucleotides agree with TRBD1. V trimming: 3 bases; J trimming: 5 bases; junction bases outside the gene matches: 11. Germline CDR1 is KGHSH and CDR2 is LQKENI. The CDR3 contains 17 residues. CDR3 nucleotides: TGTGCCAGCTCACCTCGGACAGGGGGCGAATCGTGGACTGAAGCTTTCTTT. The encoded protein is CASSPRTGGESWTEAFF.

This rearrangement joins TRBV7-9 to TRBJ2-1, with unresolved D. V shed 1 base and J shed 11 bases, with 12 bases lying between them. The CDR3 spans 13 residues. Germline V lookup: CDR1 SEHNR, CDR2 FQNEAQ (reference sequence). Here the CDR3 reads CASSLGGASQQFF. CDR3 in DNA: TGTGCCAGCAGCTTAGGAGGAGCATCACAGCAGTTCTTC. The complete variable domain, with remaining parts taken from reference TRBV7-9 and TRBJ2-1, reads DTGVSQNPRHKITKRGQNVTFRCDPISEHNRLYWYRQTLGQGPEFLTYFQNEAQLEKSRLLSDRFSAERPKGSFSTLEIQRTEQGDSAMYLCASSLGGASQQFFGPGTRLTVL.

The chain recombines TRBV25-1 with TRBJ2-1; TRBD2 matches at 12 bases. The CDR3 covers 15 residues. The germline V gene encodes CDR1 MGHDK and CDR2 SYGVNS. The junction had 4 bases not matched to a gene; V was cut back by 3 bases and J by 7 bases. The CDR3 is CASSDLAGGPNEQFF. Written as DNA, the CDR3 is TGTGCCAGCAGTGACCTAGCGGGAGGGCCTAATGAGCAGTTCTTC.

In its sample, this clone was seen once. The CDR3 DNA reads TGTGCCAGCAGTTTTAATCCAAGACAGGTCGATTACAATGAGCAGTTCTTC. It specifies CASSFNPRQVDYNEQFF. V usage is TRBV27 and J usage is TRBJ2-1; maybe TRBD1 (6 bases). The CDR3 sequence is 17 residues long. Germline CDR1 and CDR2: MNHEY and SMNVEV (reference sequence). Trimming removed 3 bases from V and 4 bases from J, with 19 bases in between.

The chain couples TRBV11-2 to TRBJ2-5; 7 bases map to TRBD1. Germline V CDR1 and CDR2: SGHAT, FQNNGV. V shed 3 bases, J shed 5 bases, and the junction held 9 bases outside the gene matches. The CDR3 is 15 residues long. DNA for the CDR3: TGTGCCAGCAGCTTGGGAACAGGGGCGCGGGAGACCCAGTACTTC. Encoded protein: CASSLGTGARETQYF.

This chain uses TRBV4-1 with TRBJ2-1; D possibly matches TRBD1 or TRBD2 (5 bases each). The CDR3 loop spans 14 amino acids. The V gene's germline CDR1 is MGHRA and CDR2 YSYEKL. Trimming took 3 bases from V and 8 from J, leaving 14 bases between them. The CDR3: CASSHSWGTDEQFF. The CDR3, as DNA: TGCGCCAGCAGCCACTCGTGGGGGACGGATGAGCAGTTCTTC.

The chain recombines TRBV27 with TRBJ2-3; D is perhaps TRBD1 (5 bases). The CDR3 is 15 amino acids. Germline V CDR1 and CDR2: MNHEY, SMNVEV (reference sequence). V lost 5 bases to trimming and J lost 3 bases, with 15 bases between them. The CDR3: CASSPSRVNTDTQYF. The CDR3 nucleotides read TGTGCCAGCAGTCCCAGCAGGGTGAATACAGATACGCAGTATTTT.

The CDR3 nucleotides read TGTGCCAGCAGCTTCCCGGCAGAGGGTGGAGCGTACAATGAGCAGTTCTTC. Protein product: CASSFPAEGGAYNEQFF. The chain uses TRBV7-2 and TRBJ2-1, with D tentatively TRBD2 (5 bases). The V end was cut by 3 bases, the J end by 4 bases, with 19 bases between. Germline values: CDR1 SGHTA, CDR2 FQGNSA. The CDR3 loop spans 17 amino acids. The complete variable domain, with remaining parts taken from reference TRBV7-2 and TRBJ2-1, reads GAGVSQSPSNKVTEKGKDVELRCDPISGHTALYWYRQSLGQGLEFLIYFQGNSAPDKSGLPSDRFSAERTGGSVSTLTIQRTQQEDSAVYLCASSFPAEGGAYNEQFFGPGTRLTVL.

CDR3 DNA sequence: TGCGCCAGCAGCTTGGGACAGGGGGCAGGGAATGAGCAGTTCTTC. Residues: CASSLGQGAGNEQFF. The J gene is TRBJ2-1, the V gene TRBV5-1; 10 bases fit TRBD1. V shed 0 bases and J 7 bases; nucleotides not matched to a gene: 4. The CDR3 covers 15 residues. Germline CDR1 SGHRS, CDR2 YFSETQ.

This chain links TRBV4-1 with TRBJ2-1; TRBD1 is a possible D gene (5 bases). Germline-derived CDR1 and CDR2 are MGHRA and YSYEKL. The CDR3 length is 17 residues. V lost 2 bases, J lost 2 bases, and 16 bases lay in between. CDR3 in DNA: TGCGCCAGCAGCCAATCTCTACGTCAGGGCGCCTACAATGAGCAGTTCTTC. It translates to CASSQSLRQGAYNEQFF.

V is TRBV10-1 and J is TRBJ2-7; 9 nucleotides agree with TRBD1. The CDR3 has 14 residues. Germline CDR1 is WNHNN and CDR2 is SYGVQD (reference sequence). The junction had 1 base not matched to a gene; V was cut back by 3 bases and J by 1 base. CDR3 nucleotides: TGCGCCAGCAGTGAAGGGACAGGGTCCTACGAGCAGTACTTC. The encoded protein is CASSEGTGSYEQYF.

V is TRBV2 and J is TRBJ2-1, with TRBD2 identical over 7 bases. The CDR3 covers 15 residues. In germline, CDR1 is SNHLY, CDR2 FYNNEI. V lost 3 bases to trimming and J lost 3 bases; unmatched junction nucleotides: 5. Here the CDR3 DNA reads TGTGCCAGCAGTGACCTGGGGGACTACTACAATGAGCAGTTCTTC. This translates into CASSDLGDYYNEQFF.

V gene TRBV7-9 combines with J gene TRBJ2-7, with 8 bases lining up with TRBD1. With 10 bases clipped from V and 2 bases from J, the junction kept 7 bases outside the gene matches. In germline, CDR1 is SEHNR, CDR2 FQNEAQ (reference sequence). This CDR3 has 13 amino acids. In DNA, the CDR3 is TGTGCCATCGTCGGACAGGGAACCTACGAGCAGTACTTC. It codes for CAIVGQGTYEQYF.

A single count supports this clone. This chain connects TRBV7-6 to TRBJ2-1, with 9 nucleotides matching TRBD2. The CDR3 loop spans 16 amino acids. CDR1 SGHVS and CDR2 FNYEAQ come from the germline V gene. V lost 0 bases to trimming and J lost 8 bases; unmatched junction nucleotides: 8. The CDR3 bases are TGTGCCAGCAGCTTAGCGTCGTTAGCGGGAGAGCATGAGCAGTTCTTC. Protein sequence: CASSLASLAGEHEQFF.

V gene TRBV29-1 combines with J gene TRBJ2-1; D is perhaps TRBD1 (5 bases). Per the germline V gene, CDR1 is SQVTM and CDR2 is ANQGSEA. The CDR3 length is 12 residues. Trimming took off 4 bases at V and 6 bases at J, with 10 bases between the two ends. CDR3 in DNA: TGCAGCGTTGGCAGGGTAGGCAATGAGCAGTTCTTC. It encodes CSVGRVGNEQFF.

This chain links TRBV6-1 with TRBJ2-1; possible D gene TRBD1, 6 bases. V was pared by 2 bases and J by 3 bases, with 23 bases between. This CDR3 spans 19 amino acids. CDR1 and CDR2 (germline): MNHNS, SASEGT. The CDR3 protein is CASSEPHKQQGRNYNEQFF. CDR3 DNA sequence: TGTGCCAGCAGTGAACCCCACAAACAACAGGGACGAAACTACAATGAGCAGTTCTTC.

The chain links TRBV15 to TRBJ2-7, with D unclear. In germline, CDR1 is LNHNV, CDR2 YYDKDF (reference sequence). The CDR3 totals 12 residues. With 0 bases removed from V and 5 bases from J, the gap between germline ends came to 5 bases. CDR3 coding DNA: TGTGCCACCAGCAGAGATCGGGACGAGCAGTACTTC. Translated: CATSRDRDEQYF.

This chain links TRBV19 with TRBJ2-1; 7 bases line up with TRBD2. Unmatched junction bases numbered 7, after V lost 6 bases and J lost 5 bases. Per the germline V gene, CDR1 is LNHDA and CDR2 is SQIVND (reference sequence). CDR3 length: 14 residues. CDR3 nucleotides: TGTGCCAGTAGAGGGGAGGGCGTCCACAATGAGCAGTTCTTC. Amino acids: CASRGEGVHNEQFF.

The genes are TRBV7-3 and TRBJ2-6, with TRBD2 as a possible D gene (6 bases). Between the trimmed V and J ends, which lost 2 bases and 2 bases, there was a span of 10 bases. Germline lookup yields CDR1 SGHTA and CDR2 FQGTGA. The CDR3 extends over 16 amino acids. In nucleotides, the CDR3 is TGTGCCAGCAGCTTATATCCGGGGGCTGGGGCCAACGTCCTGACTTTC. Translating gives CASSLYPGAGANVLTF.